The entry below gives a single TCR beta chain sequence along with its context. Its antigen remains undetermined. Base qualities were left out, and no much larger clone turns up one base away. Receptor libraries were prepared by the immunoSEQ multiplex PCR assay. TCRdb retrieved this table from immuneACCESS and kept in-frame rearrangements only. Not all clones are present; in checked studies, unresolved V genes account for under half, and no reason is known for the remainder. The sample includes about 82,000 clones, with 96% observed a single time. The ten biggest clones cover approximately 0.41% of the sample. Sequences MNHEY (CDR1) and SMNVEV (CDR2) are obtained from the germline V gene (reference sequence). Including cysteine and phenylalanine, the CDR3 has 16 amino acids. The read is trimmed to its CDR3 DNA, 48 bases read in frame from base 1. Ends trimmed: V by 5 bases, J by 7 bases; bases unmatched to a gene: 10.

This sample was included in a study of technical replicates of blood from four donors (TCRdb year 2017). This receptor was identified in a human donor in good health. This chain joins TRBV27 to TRBJ1-5; 11 bases in the junction line up with TRBD1. Sequenced: T cells isolated from PBMCs. The DNA sequence is as follows: TGTGCCAGCAGTCCTAGGGGGACAGGGGGGTTCCAGCCCCAGCATTTT. The translation is CASSPRGTGGFQPQHF.